Described below is a single T cell receptor beta chain sequence and its context. The data were obtained in a study of blood T cell repertoires in COVID-19. Overall study context: Researchers got acute and convalescent COVID-19 samples from the United States, Italy and Spain.

There are 17 residues in the CDR3. With 1 base clipped from V and 5 bases from J, the junction kept 10 bases outside the gene matches. Germline values: CDR1 GTSNPN, CDR2 SVGIG (reference sequence). In Cohort 3, a recovered donor had either two negative PCRs, clearance, or symptom resolution. Profiling relied on immunoSEQ multiplex PCR, and the TCRdb table lists in-frame clones only, not all of them. The repertoire consists of a few hundred thousand clones, with nearly 90% occurring once and the leading ten covering 4.5% to 7%. Sequencing was performed on PBMCs or T cells enriched from blood (not recorded which). The J gene is TRBJ1-5, the V gene TRBV30; 11 positions match TRBD1. This TCR was sampled from a young woman who had recovered from COVID-19. CDR3 bases: TGTGCCTGGAGTGGGGGGACAGGGGGATCGGCCGATCAGCCCCAGCATTTT. This codes for CAWSGGTGGSADQPQHF.